The 10 T cell receptor beta chains in this list originate from one sample, sequenced in a study of CXCR3-negative and CXCR3-positive naive CD8 T cells. Each TRB cDNA library was prepared by 5' RACE (with UMI labels). No DNA is given; TCRdb re-called the 5' RACE reads and lists each CDR3 protein once. The sample data list some 130,000 distinct CDR3 sequences. Sequencing input: naive CXCR3- CD8+ T cells from blood. The subset was: CD45RO-CCR7+CD27+CD95- naive CD8+ T cells lacking CXCR3 (TNR3-). These receptors originate from a human donor in good health. Some clones in this sample may be carry-over from other donors' samples.

This sequence joins TRBV20-1 and TRBJ1-2; the TRBD1 assignment by TCRdb is unverifiable without DNA. The germline gives CDR1 DFQATT, CDR2 SNEGSKA (reference sequence). The CDR3 consists of 15 residues. The CDR3 spells CSAPPVGGETYGYTF.

V gene TRBV28 combines with J gene TRBJ1-2; TCRdb proposes TRBD1, but this gene call is untestable without DNA. This CDR3 has 18 residues. Germline CDR1 and CDR2: MDHEN and SYDVKM. This chain's CDR3 is CASSLGGRWLQGGYGYTF.

The chain has TRBV7-6 and TRBJ2-1. This CDR3 has 13 amino acids. From germline, CDR1 is SGHVS and CDR2 FNYEAQ. The chain's CDR3 is CASSLDINNEQFF.

The rearrangement links TRBV11-2 to TRBJ2-2. Germline values: CDR1 SGHAT, CDR2 FQNNGV. This CDR3 is 17 amino acids long. The CDR3 reads CASSLALWAPNTGELFF.

The V call is TRBV15, the J call TRBJ2-3; TCRdb's D call of TRBD1 is untestable without DNA. The CDR3 consists of 14 residues. Looked up from germline, CDR1 is LNHNV and CDR2 is YYDKDF (reference sequence). The CDR3 sequence is CATSRGGTTDTQYF.

This sequence joins TRBV6-6 and TRBJ2-3; TCRdb selects TRBD2, and the lack of DNA leaves this call unchecked. From germline, CDR1 is MNHNY and CDR2 SVGAGI (reference sequence). This CDR3 contains 14 residues. CDR3 sequence reads: CASRGTTLGDTQYF.

The chain combines TRBV6-6 with TRBJ2-7; TCRdb picks TRBD1, but there is no DNA to check that call. This CDR3 spans 16 amino acids. Germline V gene data show CDR1 as MNHNY and CDR2 as SVGAGI (reference sequence). This CDR3 reads CASSAKDRGIGGEQYF.

The CDR3 region is CASSEERGISYEQYF. The chain carries TRBV2 and TRBJ2-7; the D gene TCRdb calls, TRBD1, cannot be checked with no DNA. This CDR3 has 15 amino acids. CDR1 and CDR2 from the germline V gene are SNHLY and FYNNEI.

The rearrangement uses TRBV12-3 or TRBV12-4 and TRBJ2-5. The CDR3 sequence is 13 residues long. The CDR3 here is CASSYSLQETQYF.

V and J are TRBV28 and TRBJ1-2. Per germline, CDR1 MDHEN and CDR2 SYDVKM. The CDR3 spans 14 residues. CDR3 in amino acids: CASSSETETYGYTF.